These T cell receptor beta chains were read from a single sample in a study of T cell repertoires in cytomegalovirus infection. One entry per CDR3 protein, called by TCRdb with MiXCR from the reads. The data hold approximately 170,000 distinct CDR3 sequences, with 13% to 15% observed a single time. Sequencing was performed on PBMCs. The origin of the receptors is a human donor in good health (CMV status not recorded). Some clones in this sample may be carry-over from other donors' samples. Each CDR3 is given without its conserved first and last residue.

cdr3_length j_call v_call cdr3_aa
13 TRBJ1-2 TRBV4-2 ASSQERGGRRGYT
9 TRBJ2-7 TRBV10-3 AISDGRTQY
11 TRBJ2-2 TRBV12-3/TRBV12-4 ASKYGGSGELF
13 TRBJ1-2 TRBV7-9 ASSLDPGGNYGYT
13 TRBJ2-7 TRBV7-9 ASSLQTTGEHEQY
11 TRBJ1-1 TRBV7-2 ASSFPTATWSY
10 TRBJ1-1 TRBV28 AIRTAGLEAF
14 TRBJ1-2 TRBV18 ASSPQTRQINYGYT
12 TRBJ1-2 TRBV10-2 ASSERGALKGYT
11 TRBJ1-1 TRBV10-3 AISEGRGLEAF
12 TRBJ1-1 TRBV28 ASSLNLPNTEAF
12 TRBJ2-5 TRBV29-1 SVTYGRPQETQY
12 TRBJ1-2 TRBV29-1 SVVGQGLNYGYT
9 TRBJ1-1 TRBV25-1 ASSGSTQAF
13 TRBJ2-1 TRBV9 ASSSGLAGHNEQF
11 TRBJ2-1 TRBV6-2/TRBV6-3 ASGLAGVLEQF
12 TRBJ2-7 TRBV7-6 ASSFRGPGVEQY
10 TRBJ1-2 TRBV20-1 SAYAAGYGYT
14 TRBJ1-2 TRBV15 ATSRLGTGSDYGYT
17 TRBJ2-2 TRBV7-8 ASTPPSGRGGRYTGELF
13 TRBJ1-2 TRBV29-1 SVIPLSSPWAGYT
12 TRBJ1-2 TRBV7-8 ASSLGSANYGYT
13 TRBJ2-1 TRBV28 ASSFQRAFDNEQF
12 TRBJ2-7 TRBV5-1 ASSLLRGHDEQY
13 TRBJ2-7 TRBV27 ASSLSGLAAYEQY
9 TRBJ2-1 TRBV20-1 SASTRDEQF
10 TRBJ2-3 TRBV28 ASRTTGDTQY
18 TRBJ1-5 TRBV19 ASSIDGRGWLVGGNQPQH
11 TRBJ2-2 TRBV5-1 ASKDRNTGELF
13 TRBJ2-5 TRBV5-4 ASSLGLGAEETQY
11 TRBJ2-7 TRBV28 ASTLGGRYEQY
12 TRBJ2-7 TRBV5-1 ASSLAGSAGEQY
10 TRBJ1-4 TRBV7-9 ASSLALEKLF
11 TRBJ2-1 TRBV7-2 ASSFLREGEQF
15 TRBJ2-6 TRBV7-3 ASSPTVGGSGANVLT
10 TRBJ1-2 TRBV12-3/TRBV12-4 ASSLNFYGYT
14 TRBJ2-7 TRBV19 ASSIDPTARTYEQY
11 TRBJ1-2 TRBV6-1 ASSAEQGLGYT
13 TRBJ2-3 TRBV5-1 ASSLALLSPDTQY
12 TRBJ2-5 TRBV20-1 SARTGTSGETQY
12 TRBJ1-4 TRBV10-3 AIKGGARDEKLF
11 TRBJ2-1 TRBV7-2 ASTPASYNEQF
13 TRBJ1-2 TRBV14 ASSQAGGPVYGYT
10 TRBJ1-1 TRBV23-1 ASSRLITEAF
10 TRBJ2-5 TRBV5-1 ASSLNEETQY
13 TRBJ2-7 TRBV28 ASRLGVSGVGEQY
12 TRBJ2-7 TRBV7-2 ASSPSGTTYEQY
16 TRBJ2-1 TRBV6-6 ASSGGLAGPSSYNEQF
14 TRBJ2-5 TRBV5-5 ASSGGSSGTQETQY